This TCR beta chain originates from a study of cytomegalovirus exposure and HLA in healthy donors. General study results and limits: The classifier was said to identify cytomegalovirus status with high specificity and sensitivity. Most TCR sequences proved rare, with some public TCRs found in many donors. Because they were indistinguishable, some V segments, including TRBV6-2 and TRBV6-3, were excluded. Immune exposure data for these donors was limited to CMV serostatus.

13 Jbeta primers and 60 Vbeta primers were used for the PCR. The assay was immunoSEQ multiplex PCR, and TCRdb's table has in-frame clones only and misses some. The table shows some 100,000 clones, with under 80% occurring only once. Comment on this clone: What it binds is unknown.

Germline CDR1 reads MGHRA; CDR2 reads YSYEKL. Trimming left V 2 bases short and J 4 bases short, with 14 bases between. The CDR3 contains 15 residues. The chain uses TRBV4-1 and TRBJ1-2, with D possibly matching TRBD1 (5 bases). The sequence was collected from a woman aged 18-29 years in good health and CMV-seropositive. Sequences were obtained from PBMCs. Here the CDR3 reads CASSQNQGEAYGYTF. The CDR3 DNA follows: TGCGCCAGCAGCCAAAATCAAGGGGAGGCCTATGGCTACACCTTC.